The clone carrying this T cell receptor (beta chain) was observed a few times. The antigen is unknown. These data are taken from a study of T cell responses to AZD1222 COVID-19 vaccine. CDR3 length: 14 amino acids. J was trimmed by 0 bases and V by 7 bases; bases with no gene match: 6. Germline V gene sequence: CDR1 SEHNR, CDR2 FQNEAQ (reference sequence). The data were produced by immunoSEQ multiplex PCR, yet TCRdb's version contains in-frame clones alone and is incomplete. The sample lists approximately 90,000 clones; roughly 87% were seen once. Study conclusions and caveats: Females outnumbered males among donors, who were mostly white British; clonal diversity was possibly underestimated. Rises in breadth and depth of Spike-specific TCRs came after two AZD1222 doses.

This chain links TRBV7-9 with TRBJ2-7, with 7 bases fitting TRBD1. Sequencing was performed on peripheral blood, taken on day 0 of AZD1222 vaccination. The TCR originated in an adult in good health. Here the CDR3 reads CASTSTGSSYEQYF. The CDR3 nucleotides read TGTGCCAGCACCTCGACAGGGAGCTCCTACGAGCAGTACTTC.